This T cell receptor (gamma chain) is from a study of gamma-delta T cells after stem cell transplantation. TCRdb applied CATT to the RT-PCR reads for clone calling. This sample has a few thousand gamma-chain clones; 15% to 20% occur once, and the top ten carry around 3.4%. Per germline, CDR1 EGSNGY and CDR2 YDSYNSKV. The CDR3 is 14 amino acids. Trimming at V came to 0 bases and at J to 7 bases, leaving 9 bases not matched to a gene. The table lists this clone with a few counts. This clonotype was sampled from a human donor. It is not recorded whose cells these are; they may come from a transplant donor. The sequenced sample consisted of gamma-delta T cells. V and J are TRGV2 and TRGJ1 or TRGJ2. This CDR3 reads CATWDGRGGYKKLF. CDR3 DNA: TGTGCCACCTGGGACGGGCGCGGGGGATATAAGAAACTCTTT.